This T cell receptor beta chain was identified in a study of long-term antiretroviral therapy in people with HIV. Runs used v3.0 of the immunoSEQ assay and were done at survey level. Libraries were prepared by immunoSEQ multiplex PCR; TCRdb keeps only in-frame clonotypes and omits some of them. The sample includes approximately 20,000 clones, approximately 82% of them seen just once. The study's findings and limits: In HIV, the repertoires covered a tighter span of CDR3 lengths than in controls. Post-treatment diversity went higher with ART but stayed below transplant donor controls. Clones showing expansion before ART dominated the repertoire at all time points.

Details on this clone: The antigen is undetermined.

Every participant gave one or more pre-ART and two or more post-ART PBMC samples. J gave up 2 bases and V 5 bases, and 9 bases lay outside the gene matches. The CDR3 consists of 15 residues. CDR1 MNHEY and CDR2 SMNVEV come from the germline V gene (reference sequence). This receptor was taken from a man younger than 35 with HIV. The input for sequencing was unsorted PBMCs, taken 0.5 years after starting antiretroviral therapy. V usage is TRBV27 and J usage is TRBJ2-7; TRBD2 matches 7 bases. The chain's CDR3 is CASSIGASGPYEQYF. The CDR3 nucleotides read TGTGCCAGCAGTATTGGGGCTAGCGGTCCCTACGAGCAGTACTTC.